This TCR beta chain was sequenced for a study of T cells after posttransplantation cyclophosphamide. Regarding the study as a whole: Blood and skin or GI T cell repertoires showed limited TRB overlap.

As concerns this clone: The antigen remains undetermined.

Treatment was busulfan-fludarabine conditioning, a marrow graft, and cyclophosphamide on days +3 and +4. Per germline, CDR1 SGHDT and CDR2 YYEEEE. The CDR3 runs 16 residues. Trimming removed 0 bases at V and 5 bases at J, with 17 bases between. This table comes from immunoSEQ multiplex PCR, and its TCRdb copy is limited to in-frame clones, with some not included. The repertoire consists of about 3,800 clones, with 81% occurring once and the leading ten covering roughly 20%. Sequencing was performed on PBMCs, taken after an allogeneic stem cell transplant with post-transplant cyclophosphamide. This clonotype originated in a female patient aged 45 to 65 who received an allogeneic stem cell transplant from a related donor, was CMV-positive, and had no GVHD. Some T cells may have originated in the graft donor. The chain couples TRBV5-6 to TRBJ1-2, with TRBD1 as a possible D gene (6 bases). The CDR3 DNA reads as TGTGCCAGCAGCTTGGAAGCGGGGGCGCTTAAGTATGGCTACACCTTC. Translating gives CASSLEAGALKYGYTF.